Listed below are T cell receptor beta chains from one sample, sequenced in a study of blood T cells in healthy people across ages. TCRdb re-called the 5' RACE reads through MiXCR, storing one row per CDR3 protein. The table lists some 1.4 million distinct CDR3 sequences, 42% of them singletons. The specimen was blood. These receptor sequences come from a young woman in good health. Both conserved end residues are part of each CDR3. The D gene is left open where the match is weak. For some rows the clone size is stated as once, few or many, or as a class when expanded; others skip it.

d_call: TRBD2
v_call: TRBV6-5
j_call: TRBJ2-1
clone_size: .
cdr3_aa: CASSPASGASYNEQFF
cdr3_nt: TGTGCCAGCAGCCCGGCTAGCGGGGCATCCTACAATGAGCAGTTCTTC

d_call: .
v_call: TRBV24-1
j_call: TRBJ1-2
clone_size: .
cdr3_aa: CATSDPERLAYGYTF
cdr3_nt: TGTGCCACCAGTGATCCGGAAAGGTTGGCCTATGGCTACACCTTC

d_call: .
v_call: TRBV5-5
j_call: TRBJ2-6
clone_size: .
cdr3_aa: CASSLIISGANVLTF
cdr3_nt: TGTGCCAGCAGCTTGATTATCTCTGGGGCCAACGTCCTGACTTTC

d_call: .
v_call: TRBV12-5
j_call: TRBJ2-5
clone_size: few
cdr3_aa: CATTKREHQETQCF
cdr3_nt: TGTGCTACGACGAAGAGGGAACATCAAGAGACCCAGTGCTTC

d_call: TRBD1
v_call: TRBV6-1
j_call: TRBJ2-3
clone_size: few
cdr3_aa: CASSGWGQGLKDTQYF
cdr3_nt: TGTGCCAGCAGCGGTTGGGGACAGGGTTTGAAAGATACGCAGTATTTT

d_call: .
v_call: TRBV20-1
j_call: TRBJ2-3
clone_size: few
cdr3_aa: CSATRRDDTDTQYF
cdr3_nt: TGCAGTGCCACCCGGCGGGACGACACAGATACGCAGTATTTT

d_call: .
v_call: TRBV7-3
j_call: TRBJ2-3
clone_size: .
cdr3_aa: CASSDMGGSTDTQYF
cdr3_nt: TGTGCCAGCAGCGACATGGGGGGCAGCACAGATACGCAGTATTTT

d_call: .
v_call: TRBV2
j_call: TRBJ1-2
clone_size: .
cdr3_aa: CASSGIGGEPDYGYTF
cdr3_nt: TGTGCCAGCAGTGGAATAGGGGGAGAGCCAGACTATGGCTACACCTTC

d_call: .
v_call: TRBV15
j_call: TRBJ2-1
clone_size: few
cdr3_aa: CATSRGVGNEQFF
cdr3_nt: TGTGCCACCAGCAGAGGGGTCGGCAATGAGCAGTTCTTC

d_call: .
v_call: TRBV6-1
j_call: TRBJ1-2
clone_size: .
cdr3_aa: CASSETFLRRSRETNYGYTF
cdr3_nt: TGTGCCAGCAGTGAAACTTTCCTGAGACGGTCACGAGAAACTAACTATGGCTACACCTTC

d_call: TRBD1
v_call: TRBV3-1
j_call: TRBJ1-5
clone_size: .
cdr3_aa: CASSRGTGKSNQPQHF
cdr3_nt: TGTGCCAGCAGCCGAGGGACAGGGAAATCAAATCAGCCCCAGCATTTT

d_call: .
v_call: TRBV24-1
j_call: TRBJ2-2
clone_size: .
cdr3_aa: CATSDYKAGRKNTGELFF
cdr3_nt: TGTGCCACCAGTGATTATAAGGCGGGGAGGAAAAACACCGGGGAGCTGTTTTTT

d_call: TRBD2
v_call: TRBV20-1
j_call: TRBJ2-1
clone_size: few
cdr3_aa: CSARDFGLAGVNEQFF
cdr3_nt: TGCAGTGCTAGAGATTTCGGGCTAGCGGGAGTCAATGAGCAGTTCTTC

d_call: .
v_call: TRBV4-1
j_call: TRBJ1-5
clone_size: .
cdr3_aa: CASSQGDSGGQPQHF
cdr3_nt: TGCGCCAGCAGCCAAGGGGACTCCGGGGGACAGCCCCAGCATTTT

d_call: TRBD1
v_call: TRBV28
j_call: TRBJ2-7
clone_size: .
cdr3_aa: CASSFGDRAVYEQYF
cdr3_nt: TGTGCCAGCAGTTTTGGGGACAGGGCCGTCTACGAGCAGTACTTC

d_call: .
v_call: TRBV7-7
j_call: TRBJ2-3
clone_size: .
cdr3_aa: CASSPFGPGSTDTQYF
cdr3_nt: .

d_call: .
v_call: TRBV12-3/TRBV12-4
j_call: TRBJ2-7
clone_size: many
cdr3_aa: CASSPGFYEQYF
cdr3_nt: TGTGCCAGCAGCCCCGGGTTTTACGAGCAGTACTTC

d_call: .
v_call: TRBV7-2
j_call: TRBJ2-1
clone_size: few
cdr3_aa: CASSFLWEQFF
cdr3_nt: TGTGCCAGCAGCTTTTTGTGGGAGCAGTTCTTC

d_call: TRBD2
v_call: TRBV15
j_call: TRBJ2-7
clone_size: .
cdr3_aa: CATSDPSGSFVNEQYF
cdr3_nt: TGTGCCACCAGCGATCCCAGCGGGAGCTTTGTTAATGAGCAGTACTTC

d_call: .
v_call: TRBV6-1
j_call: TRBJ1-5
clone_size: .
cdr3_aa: CASSEGPGIRVANQPQHF
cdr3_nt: TGTGCCAGCAGTGAGGGTCCCGGGATACGAGTAGCAAATCAGCCCCAGCATTTT

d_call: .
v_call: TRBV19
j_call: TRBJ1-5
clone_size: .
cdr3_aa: CASSAATLSNQPQHF
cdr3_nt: TGTGCCAGTAGCGCTGCCACTCTTAGCAATCAGCCCCAGCATTTT

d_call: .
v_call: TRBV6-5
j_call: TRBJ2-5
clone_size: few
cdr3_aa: CASSYSGVNQETQYF
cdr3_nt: TGTGCCAGCAGTTACTCCGGGGTTAACCAAGAGACCCAGTACTTC

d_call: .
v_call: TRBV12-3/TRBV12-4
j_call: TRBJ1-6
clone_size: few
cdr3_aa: CASSWDNNNSPLHF
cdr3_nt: TGTGCCAGCAGTTGGGACAATAATAATTCACCCCTCCACTTT

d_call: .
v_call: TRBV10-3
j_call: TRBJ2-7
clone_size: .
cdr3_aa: CAITTGAWPYEQYF
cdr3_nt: TGTGCCATCACCACCGGGGCCTGGCCCTACGAGCAGTACTTC

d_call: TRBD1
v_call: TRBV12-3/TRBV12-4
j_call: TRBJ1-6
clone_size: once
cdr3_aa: CASSRGQDNSPLHF
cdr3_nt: TGTGCCAGCAGCCGTGGACAGGATAATTCACCCCTCCACTTT

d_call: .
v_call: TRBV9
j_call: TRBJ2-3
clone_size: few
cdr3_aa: CASSHPRVMGAGDTQYF
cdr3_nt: TGTGCCAGCAGCCATCCCAGGGTAATGGGGGCCGGAGATACGCAGTATTTT

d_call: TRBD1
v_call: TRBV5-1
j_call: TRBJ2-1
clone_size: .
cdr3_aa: CASSFRVGTGAVNEQFF
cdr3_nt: TGCGCCAGCAGCTTCCGGGTCGGGACAGGGGCAGTAAATGAGCAGTTCTTC

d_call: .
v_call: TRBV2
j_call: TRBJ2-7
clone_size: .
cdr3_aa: CASTSGVNEQYF
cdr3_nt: TGTGCCAGCACTTCAGGGGTCAACGAGCAGTACTTC

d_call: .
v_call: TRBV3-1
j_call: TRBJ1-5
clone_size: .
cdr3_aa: CASSQDGRGLNQPQHF
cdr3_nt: TGTGCCAGCAGCCAAGATGGGAGGGGTCTCAATCAGCCCCAGCATTTT

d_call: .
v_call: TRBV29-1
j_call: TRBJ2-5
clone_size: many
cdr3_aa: CTASDREGTFQYF
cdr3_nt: TGCACCGCCTCAGACAGGGAGGGGACATTCCAGTACTTC

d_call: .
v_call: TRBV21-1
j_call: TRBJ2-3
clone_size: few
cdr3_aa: CASSQRWGLANKDTQYF
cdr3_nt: TGTGCCAGCAGCCAGAGGTGGGGACTAGCGAATAAAGATACGCAGTATTTT

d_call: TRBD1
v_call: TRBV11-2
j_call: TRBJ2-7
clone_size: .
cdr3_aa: CASSSVRDRAYEQYF
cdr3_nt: TGTGCCAGCAGCTCCGTCCGGGACAGGGCCTACGAGCAGTACTTC

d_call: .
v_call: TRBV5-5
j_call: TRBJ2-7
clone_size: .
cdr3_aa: CASSLSGQPYEQYF
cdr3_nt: TGTGCCAGCAGCTTATCCGGCCAGCCCTACGAGCAGTACTTC

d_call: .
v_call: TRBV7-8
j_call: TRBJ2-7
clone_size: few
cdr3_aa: CASSLALWESHEQYF
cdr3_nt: TGTGCCAGCAGCTTAGCGCTGTGGGAGAGCCACGAGCAGTACTTC

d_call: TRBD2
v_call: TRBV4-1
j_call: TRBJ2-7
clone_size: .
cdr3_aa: CASSLRLAGVSYEQYF
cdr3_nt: TGCGCCAGCAGCCTCAGACTAGCGGGAGTTTCCTACGAGCAGTACTTC

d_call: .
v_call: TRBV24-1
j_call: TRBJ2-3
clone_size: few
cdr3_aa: CATRGEDTDTQYF
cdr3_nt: TGTGCCACCAGGGGGGAAGACACAGATACGCAGTATTTT

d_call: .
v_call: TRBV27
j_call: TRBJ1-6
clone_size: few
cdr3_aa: CASRTGQWTPLHF
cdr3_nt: TGTGCCAGCCGTACGGGGCAGTGGACGCCCCTCCACTTT

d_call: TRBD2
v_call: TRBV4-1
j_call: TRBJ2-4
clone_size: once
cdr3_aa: CASSQDSETSGSPAKNIQYF
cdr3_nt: TGCGCCAGCAGCCAAGATAGTGAGACTAGCGGGAGCCCAGCCAAAAACATTCAGTACTTC

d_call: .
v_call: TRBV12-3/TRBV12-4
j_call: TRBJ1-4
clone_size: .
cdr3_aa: CASSVGRNEKLFF
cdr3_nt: TGTGCCAGCAGTGTCGGCAGAAATGAAAAACTGTTTTTT

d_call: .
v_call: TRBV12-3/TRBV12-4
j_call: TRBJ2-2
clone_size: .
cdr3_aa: CASSLATVGPLFF
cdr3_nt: TGTGCCAGCAGCCTTGCTACGGTGGGGCCGCTGTTTTTT

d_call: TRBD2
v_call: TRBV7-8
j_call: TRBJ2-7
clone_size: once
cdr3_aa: CASSLGGLAGALYEQYF
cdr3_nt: TGTGCCAGCAGCTTAGGAGGACTAGCGGGGGCCCTCTACGAGCAGTACTTC

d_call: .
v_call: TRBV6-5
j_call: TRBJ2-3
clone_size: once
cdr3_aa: CASSYWGKGPDTQYF
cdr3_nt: TGTGCCAGCAGTTATTGGGGGAAAGGTCCAGATACGCAGTATTTT

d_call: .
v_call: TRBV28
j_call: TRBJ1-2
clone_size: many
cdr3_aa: CASSHGGPYGYTF
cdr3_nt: TGTGCCAGCAGCCACGGGGGTCCCTATGGCTACACCTTC

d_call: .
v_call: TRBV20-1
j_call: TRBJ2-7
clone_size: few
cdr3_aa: CSASRDYPYEQYF
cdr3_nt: TGCAGTGCTAGCCGGGATTATCCCTACGAGCAGTACTTC

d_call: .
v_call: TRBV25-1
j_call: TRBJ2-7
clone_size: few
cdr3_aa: CASSEFFEGKGPHEQYF
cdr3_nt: TGTGCCAGCAGTGAATTCTTCGAGGGAAAGGGCCCCCACGAGCAGTACTTC

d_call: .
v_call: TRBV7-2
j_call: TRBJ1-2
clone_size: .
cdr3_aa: CASSLRTDNYGYTF
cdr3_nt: TGTGCCAGCAGCTTAAGGACAGATAACTATGGCTACACCTTC

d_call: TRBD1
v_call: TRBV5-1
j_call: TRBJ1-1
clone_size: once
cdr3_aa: CASSKRQGRDTEAFF
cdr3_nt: TGCGCCAGCAGCAAAAGACAGGGTCGGGACACTGAAGCTTTCTTT